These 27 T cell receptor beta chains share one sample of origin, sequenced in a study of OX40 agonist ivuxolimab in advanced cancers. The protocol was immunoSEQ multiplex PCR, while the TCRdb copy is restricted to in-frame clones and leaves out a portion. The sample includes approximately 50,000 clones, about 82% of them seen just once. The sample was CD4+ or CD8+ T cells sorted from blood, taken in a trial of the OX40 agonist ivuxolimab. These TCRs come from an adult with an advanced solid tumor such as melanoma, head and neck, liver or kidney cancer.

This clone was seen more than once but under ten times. The CDR3 DNA reads TGCAGCGTTGATAGGGCAGGCTCTGGAAACACCATATATTTT. This codes for CSVDRAGSGNTIYF. The genes are TRBV29-1 and TRBJ1-3; unclear D gene. There are 14 residues in the CDR3. The ends were cut back, 3 bases at V and 0 bases at J, with 9 bases in the middle. From germline, CDR1 is SQVTM and CDR2 ANQGSEA.

This CDR3 is CSARVAPDQPQHF. The CDR3 DNA follows: TGCAGCGCCCGGGTGGCGCCCGATCAGCCCCAGCATTTT. The chain is built from TRBV29-1 and TRBJ1-5, with D hard to call. The length of the CDR3 is 13 residues. Germline V gene lookup returns CDR1 SQVTM and CDR2 ANQGSEA. V was cut by 7 bases and J by 5 bases, with 15 bases left in between.

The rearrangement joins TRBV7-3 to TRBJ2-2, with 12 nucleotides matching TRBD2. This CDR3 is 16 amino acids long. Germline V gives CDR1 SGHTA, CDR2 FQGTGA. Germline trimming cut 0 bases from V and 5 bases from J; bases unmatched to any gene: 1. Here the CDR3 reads CASSLTTSGGTGELFF. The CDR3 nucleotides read TGTGCCAGCAGCTTAACCACTAGCGGGGGGACCGGGGAGCTGTTTTTT.

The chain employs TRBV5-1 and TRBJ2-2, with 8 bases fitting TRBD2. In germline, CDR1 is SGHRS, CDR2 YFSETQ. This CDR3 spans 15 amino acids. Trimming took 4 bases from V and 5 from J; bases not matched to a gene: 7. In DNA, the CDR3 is TGCGCCAGCAGCCTACCGGGACTAGTAACCGGGGAGCTGTTTTTT. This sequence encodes CASSLPGLVTGELFF.

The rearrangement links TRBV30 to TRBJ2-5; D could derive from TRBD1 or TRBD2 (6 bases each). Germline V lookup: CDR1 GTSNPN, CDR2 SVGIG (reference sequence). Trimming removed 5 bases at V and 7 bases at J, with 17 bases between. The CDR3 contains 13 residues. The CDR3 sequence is CAWGLGGAGTQYF. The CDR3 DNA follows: TGTGCCTGGGGCCTCGGGGGCGCCGGGACCCAGTACTTC.

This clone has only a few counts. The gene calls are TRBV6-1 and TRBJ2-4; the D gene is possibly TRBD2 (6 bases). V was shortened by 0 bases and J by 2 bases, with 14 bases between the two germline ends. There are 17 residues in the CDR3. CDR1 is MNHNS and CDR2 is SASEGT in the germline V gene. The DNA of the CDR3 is TGTGCCAGCAGTGAAGCGATGGGGACTGTAACCAAAAACATTCAGTACTTC. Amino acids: CASSEAMGTVTKNIQYF.

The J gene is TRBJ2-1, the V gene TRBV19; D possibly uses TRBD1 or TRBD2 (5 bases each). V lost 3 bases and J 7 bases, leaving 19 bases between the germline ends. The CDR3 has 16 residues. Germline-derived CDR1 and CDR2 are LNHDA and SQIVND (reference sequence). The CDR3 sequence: CASSIRGTLGANEQFF. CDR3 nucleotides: TGTGCCAGTAGTATTAGGGGCACTTTGGGAGCGAATGAGCAGTTCTTC.

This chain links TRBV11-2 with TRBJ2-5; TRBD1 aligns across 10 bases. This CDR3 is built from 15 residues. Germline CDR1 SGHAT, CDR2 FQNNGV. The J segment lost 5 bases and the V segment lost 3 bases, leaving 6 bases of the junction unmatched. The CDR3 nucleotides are TGTGCCAGCAGCTTTCTTGACAGGGGGCACGAGACCCAGTACTTC. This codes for CASSFLDRGHETQYF.

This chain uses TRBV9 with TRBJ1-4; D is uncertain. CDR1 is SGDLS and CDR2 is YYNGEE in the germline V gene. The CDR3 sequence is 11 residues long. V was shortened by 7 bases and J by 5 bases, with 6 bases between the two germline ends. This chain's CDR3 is CASGQNEKLFF. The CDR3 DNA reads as TGTGCCAGCGGGCAGAATGAAAAACTGTTTTTT.

In DNA form, the CDR3 reads TGCGCCAGCAGCTCACAGGGAATGGAGACCCAGTACTTC. This sequence encodes CASSSQGMETQYF. The chain employs TRBV5-1 and TRBJ2-5; perhaps TRBD1 as D (6 bases). V was cut by 3 bases and J by 5 bases, with 11 bases left in between. The CDR3 contains 13 residues. Germline CDR1 SGHRS, CDR2 YFSETQ.

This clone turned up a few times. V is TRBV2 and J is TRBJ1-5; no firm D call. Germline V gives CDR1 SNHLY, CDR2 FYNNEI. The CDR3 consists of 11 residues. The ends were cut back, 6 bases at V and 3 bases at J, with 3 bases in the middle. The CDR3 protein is CASSDNQPQHF. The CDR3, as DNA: TGTGCCAGCAGCGACAATCAGCCCCAGCATTTT.

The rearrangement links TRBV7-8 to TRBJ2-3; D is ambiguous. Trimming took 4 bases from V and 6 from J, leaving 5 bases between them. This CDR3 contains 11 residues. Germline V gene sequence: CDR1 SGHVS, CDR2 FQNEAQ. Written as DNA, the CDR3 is TGTGCCAGCAGCTCGCGTGATACGCAGTATTTT. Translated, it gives CASSSRDTQYF.

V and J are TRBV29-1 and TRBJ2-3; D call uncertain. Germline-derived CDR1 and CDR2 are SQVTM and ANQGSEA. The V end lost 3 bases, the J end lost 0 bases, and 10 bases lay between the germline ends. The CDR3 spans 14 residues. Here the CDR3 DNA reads TGCAGCGTTGATAAGGGTCTTAGCACAGATACGCAGTATTTT. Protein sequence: CSVDKGLSTDTQYF.

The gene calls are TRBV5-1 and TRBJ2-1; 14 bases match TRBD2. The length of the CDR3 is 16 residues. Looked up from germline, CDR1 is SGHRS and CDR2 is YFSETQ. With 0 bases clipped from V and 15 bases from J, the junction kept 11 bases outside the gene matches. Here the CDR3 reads CASSLASRTSGGPGFF. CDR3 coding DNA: TGCGCCAGCAGCTTGGCCAGCCGGACTAGCGGGGGGCCGGGGTTCTTC.

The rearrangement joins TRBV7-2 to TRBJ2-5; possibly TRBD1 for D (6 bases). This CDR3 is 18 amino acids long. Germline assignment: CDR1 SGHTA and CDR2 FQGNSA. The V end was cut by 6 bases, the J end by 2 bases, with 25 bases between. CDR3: CASSSGTRSFVSQETQYF. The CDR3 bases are TGTGCCAGCAGTTCCGGGACACGCTCGTTCGTGTCGCAAGAGACCCAGTACTTC.

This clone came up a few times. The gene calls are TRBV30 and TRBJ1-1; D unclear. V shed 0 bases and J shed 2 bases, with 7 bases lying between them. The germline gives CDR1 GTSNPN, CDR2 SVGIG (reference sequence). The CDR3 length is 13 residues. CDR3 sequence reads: CAWSVEGNTEAFF. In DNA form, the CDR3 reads TGTGCCTGGAGTGTAGAGGGAAACACTGAAGCTTTCTTT.

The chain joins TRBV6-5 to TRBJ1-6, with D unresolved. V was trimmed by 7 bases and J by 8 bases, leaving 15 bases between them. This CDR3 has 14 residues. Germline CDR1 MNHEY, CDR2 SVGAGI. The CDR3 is CASTGRRRDSPLHF. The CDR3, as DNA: TGTGCCAGCACTGGGCGCAGGCGAGATTCACCCCTCCACTTT.

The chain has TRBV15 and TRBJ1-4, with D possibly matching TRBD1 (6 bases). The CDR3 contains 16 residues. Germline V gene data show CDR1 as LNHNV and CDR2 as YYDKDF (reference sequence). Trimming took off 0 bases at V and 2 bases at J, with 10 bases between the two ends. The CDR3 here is CATSRDDQGTNEKLFF. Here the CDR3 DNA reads TGTGCCACCAGCAGAGATGACCAGGGGACTAATGAAAAACTGTTTTTT.

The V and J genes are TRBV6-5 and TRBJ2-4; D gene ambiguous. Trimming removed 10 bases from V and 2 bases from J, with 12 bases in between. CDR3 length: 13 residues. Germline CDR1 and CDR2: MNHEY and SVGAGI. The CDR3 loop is CAISPGPKNIQYF. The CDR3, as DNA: TGTGCCATCTCCCCAGGTCCCAAAAACATTCAGTACTTC.

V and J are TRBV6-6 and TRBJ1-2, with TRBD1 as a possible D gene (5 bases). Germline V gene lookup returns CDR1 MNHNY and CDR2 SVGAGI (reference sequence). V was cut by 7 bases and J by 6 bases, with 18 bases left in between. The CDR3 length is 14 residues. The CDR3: CASIPNNQGHGYTF. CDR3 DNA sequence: TGTGCCAGCATACCCAACAATCAGGGTCATGGCTACACCTTC.

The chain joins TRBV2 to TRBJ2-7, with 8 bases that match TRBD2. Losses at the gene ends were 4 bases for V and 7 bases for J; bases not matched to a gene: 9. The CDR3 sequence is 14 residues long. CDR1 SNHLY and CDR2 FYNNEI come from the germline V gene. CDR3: CASSVGGDLSEQYF. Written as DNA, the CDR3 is TGTGCCAGCAGTGTCGGGGGGGACCTCTCTGAGCAGTACTTC.

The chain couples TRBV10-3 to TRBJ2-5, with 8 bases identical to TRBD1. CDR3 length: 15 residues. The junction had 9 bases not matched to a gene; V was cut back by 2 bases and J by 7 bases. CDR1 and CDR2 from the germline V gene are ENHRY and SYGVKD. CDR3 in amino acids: CAISEPIGTGGTQYF. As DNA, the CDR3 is TGTGCCATCAGTGAGCCCATCGGGACAGGAGGGACCCAGTACTTC.

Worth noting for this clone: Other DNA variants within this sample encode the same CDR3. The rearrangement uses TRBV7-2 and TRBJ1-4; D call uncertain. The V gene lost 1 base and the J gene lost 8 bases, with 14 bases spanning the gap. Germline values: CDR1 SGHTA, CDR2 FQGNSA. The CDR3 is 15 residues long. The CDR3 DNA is TGTGCCAGCAGCTTAGAGGTACAAATCGGGGAAAAACTGTTTTTT. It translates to CASSLEVQIGEKLFF.

The CDR3 sequence is CASSLEWAGETQYF. The CDR3 region has the DNA TGCGCCAGCAGCTTGGAGTGGGCAGGGGAGACCCAGTACTTC. This chain uses TRBV5-1 with TRBJ2-5, with a tentative D call TRBD1 (5 bases). V lost 0 bases and J lost 5, with 11 bases in between. The V gene's germline CDR1 is SGHRS and CDR2 YFSETQ. CDR3 length: 14 amino acids.

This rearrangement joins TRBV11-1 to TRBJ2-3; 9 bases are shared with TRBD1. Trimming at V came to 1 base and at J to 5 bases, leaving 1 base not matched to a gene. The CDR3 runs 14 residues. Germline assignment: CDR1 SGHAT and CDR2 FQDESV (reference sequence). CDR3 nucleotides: TGTGCCAGCAGCTTAGGACAGGGGGGAGATACGCAGTATTTT. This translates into CASSLGQGGDTQYF.

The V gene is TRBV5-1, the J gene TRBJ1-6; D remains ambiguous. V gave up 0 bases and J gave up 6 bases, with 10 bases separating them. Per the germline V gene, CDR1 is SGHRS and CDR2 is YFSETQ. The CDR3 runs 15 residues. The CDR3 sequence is CASSLDSLGNSPLHF. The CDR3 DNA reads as TGCGCCAGCAGCTTGGACAGCTTAGGTAATTCACCCCTCCACTTT.

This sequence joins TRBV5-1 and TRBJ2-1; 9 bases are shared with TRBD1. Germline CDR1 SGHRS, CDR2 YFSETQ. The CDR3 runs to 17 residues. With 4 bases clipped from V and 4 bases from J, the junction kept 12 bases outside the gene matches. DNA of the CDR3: TGCGCCAGCAGCCGGGCAGCCTACAGGGGGCTATACAATGAGCAGTTCTTC. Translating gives CASSRAAYRGLYNEQFF.